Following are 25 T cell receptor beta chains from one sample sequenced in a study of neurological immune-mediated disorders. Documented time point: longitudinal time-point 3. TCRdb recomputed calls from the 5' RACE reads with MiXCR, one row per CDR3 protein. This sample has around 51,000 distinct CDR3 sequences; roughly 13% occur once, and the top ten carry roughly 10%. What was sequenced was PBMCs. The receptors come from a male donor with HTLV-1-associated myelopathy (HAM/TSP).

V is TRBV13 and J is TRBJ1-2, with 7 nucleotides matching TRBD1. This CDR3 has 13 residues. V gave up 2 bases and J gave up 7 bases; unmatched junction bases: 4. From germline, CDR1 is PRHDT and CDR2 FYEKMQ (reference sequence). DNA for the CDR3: TGTGCCAGCAGCTTACAGGGGGGTCTTGGCTACACCTTC. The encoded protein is CASSLQGGLGYTF.

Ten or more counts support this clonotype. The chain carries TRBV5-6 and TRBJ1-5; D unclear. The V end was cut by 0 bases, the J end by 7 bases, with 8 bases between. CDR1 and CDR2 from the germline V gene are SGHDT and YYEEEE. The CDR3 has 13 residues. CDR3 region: CASSLAASQPQHF. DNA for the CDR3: TGTGCCAGCAGCTTGGCAGCTAGCCAGCCCCAGCATTTT. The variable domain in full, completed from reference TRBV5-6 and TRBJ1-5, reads DAGVTQSPTHLIKTRGQQVTLRCSPKSGHDTVSWYQQALGQGPQFIFQYYEEEERQRGNFPDRFSGHQFPNYSSELNVNALLLGDSALYLCASSLAASQPQHFGDGTRLSIL.

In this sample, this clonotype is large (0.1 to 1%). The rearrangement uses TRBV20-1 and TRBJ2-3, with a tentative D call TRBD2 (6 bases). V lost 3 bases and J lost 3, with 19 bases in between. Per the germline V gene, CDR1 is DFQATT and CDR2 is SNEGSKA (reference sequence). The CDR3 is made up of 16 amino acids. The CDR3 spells CSASPTTGDRTDTQYF. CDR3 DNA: TGCAGTGCTAGCCCTACGACGGGGGACCGTACAGATACGCAGTATTTT.

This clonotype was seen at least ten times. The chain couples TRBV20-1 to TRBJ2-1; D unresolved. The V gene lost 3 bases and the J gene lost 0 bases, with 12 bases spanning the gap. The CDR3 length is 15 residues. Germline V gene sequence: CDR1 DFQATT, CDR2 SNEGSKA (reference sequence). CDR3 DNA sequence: TGCAGTGCTAGTCGCGTCTTGAGCTCCTACAATGAGCAGTTCTTC. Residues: CSASRVLSSYNEQFF.

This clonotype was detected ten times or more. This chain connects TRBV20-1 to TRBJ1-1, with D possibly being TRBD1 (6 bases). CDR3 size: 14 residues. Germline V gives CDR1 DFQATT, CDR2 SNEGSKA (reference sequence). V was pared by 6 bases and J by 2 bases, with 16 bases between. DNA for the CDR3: TGCAGTGCGACCGGGGGGGCCCTCAACACTGAAGCTTTCTTT. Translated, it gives CSATGGALNTEAFF.

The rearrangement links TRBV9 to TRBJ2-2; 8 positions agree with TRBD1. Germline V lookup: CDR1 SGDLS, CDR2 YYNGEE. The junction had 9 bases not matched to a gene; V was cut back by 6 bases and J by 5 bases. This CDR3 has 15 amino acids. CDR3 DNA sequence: TGTGCCAGCATCCCGACAGGGGCCGGGACCGGGGAGCTGTTTTTT. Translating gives CASIPTGAGTGELFF.

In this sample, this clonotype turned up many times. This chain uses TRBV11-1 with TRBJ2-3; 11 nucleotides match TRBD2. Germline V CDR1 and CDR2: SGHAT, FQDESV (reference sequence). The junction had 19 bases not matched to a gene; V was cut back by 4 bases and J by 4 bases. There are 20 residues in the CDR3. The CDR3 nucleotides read TGTGCCAGCAGCTCGCCCCAAGGCCCCCTAGCGGGGGGCCGCCCAGATACGCAGTATTTT. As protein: CASSSPQGPLAGGRPDTQYF.

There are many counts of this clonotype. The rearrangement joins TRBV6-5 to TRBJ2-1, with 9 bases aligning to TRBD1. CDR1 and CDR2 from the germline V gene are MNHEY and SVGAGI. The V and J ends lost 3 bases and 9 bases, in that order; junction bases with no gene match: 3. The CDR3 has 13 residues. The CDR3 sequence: CASSYGTGREQFF. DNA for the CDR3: TGTGCCAGCAGTTATGGGACAGGGCGTGAGCAGTTCTTC.

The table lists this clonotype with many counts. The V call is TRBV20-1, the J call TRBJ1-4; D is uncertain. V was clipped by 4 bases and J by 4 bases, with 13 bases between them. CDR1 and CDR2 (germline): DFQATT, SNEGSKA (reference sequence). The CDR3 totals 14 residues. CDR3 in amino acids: CSATPGWGNEKLFF. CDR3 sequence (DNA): TGCAGTGCTACCCCGGGGTGGGGTAATGAAAAACTGTTTTTT.

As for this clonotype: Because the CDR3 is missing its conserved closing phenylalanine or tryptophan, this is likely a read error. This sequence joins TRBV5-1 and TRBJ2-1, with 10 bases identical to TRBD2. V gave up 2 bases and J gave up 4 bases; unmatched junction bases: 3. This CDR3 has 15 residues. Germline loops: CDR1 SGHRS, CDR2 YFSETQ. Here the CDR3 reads CASSLGLAAYNEQFL. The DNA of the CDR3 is TGCGCCAGCAGCTTAGGACTAGCGGCATACAATGAGCAGTTCCTC.

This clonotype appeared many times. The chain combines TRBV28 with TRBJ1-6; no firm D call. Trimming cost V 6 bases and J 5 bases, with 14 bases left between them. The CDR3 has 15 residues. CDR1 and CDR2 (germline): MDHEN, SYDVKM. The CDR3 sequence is CASRLRGTHNSPLHF. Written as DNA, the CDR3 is TGTGCCAGCAGACTGCGGGGAACCCATAATTCACCCCTCCACTTT.

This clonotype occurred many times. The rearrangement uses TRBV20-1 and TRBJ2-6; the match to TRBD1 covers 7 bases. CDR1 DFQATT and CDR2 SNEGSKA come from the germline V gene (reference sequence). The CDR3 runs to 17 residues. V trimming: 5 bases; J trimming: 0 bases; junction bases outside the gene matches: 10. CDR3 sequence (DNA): TGCAGTGCTGGGACGACAGGGAAGAGCTCTGGGGCCAACGTCCTGACTTTC. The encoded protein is CSAGTTGKSSGANVLTF.

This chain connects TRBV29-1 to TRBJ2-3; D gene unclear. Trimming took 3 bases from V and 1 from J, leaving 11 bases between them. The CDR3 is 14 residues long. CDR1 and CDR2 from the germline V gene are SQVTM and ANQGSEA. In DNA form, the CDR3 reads TGCAGCGTTGAGGCGCAGGATCGCACAGATACGCAGTATTTT. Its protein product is CSVEAQDRTDTQYF.

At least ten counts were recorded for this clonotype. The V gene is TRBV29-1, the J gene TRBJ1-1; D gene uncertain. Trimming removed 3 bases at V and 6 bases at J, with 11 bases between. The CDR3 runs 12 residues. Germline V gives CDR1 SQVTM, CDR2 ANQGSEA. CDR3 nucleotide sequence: TGCAGCGTTGAGGGTCAAGTCGCTGAAGCTTTCTTT. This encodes CSVEGQVAEAFF. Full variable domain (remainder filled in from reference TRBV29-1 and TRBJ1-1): SAVISQKPSRDICQRGTSLTIQCQVDSQVTMMFWYRQQPGQSLTLIATANQGSEATYESGFVIDKFPISRPNLTFSTLTVSNMSPEDSSIYLCSVEGQVAEAFFGQGTRLTVV.

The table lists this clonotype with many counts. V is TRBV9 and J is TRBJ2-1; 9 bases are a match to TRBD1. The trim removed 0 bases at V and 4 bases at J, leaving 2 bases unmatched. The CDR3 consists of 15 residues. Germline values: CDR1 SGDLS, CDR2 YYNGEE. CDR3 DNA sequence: TGTGCCAGCAGCGTAGACAGGGGGCTGTACAATGAGCAGTTCTTC. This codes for CASSVDRGLYNEQFF.

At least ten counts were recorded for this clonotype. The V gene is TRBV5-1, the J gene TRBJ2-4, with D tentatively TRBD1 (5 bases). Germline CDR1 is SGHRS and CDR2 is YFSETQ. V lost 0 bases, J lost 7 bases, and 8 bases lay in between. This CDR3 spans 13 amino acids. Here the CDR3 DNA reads TGCGCCAGCAGCTTGGGACAGTTGAACATTCAGTACTTC. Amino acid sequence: CASSLGQLNIQYF.

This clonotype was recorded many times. The chain's CDR3 is CASSLAGWQVGEQYF. CDR3 DNA: TGCGCCAGCAGCTTGGCCGGATGGCAGGTTGGCGAGCAGTACTTC. The rearrangement joins TRBV5-1 to TRBJ2-7; D ambiguous. Trimming shortened V by 0 bases and J by 6 bases, and 16 bases separated the two germline ends. The CDR3 consists of 15 residues. The germline gives CDR1 SGHRS, CDR2 YFSETQ.

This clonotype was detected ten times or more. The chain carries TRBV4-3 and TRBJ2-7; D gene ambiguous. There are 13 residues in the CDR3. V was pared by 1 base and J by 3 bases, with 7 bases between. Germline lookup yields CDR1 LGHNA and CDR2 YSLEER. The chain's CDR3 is CASSQGQHYEQYF. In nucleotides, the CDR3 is TGCGCCAGCAGCCAAGGGCAGCACTACGAGCAGTACTTC.

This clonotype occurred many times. The DNA of the CDR3 is TGTGCCATCAGCGACAGGGTGGGGCCCGGCCGTGGCTACACCTTC. It encodes CAISDRVGPGRGYTF. The chain employs TRBV10-3 and TRBJ1-2, with TRBD1 matching over 7 bases. After removal of 6 bases from V and 7 bases from J, the junction contained 14 bases not matched to a gene. The CDR3 extends over 15 amino acids. Germline V gene lookup returns CDR1 ENHRY and CDR2 SYGVKD.

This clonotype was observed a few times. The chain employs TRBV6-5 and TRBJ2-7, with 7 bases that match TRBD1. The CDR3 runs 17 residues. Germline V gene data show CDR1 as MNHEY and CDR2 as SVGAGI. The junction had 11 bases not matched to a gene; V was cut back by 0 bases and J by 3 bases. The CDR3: CASSYSRDSWAHYEQYF. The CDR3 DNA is TGTGCCAGCAGTTACTCCAGGGACAGCTGGGCCCACTACGAGCAGTACTTC.

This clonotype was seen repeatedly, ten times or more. The CDR3 DNA reads as TGTGCCAGCACCACTTTGACAGGATACACCGGGGAGCTGTTTTTT. Translating gives CASTTLTGYTGELFF. V and J are TRBV7-9 and TRBJ2-2, with D perhaps TRBD1 (6 bases). The CDR3 contains 15 residues. CDR1 is SEHNR, CDR2 FQNEAQ, per germline (reference sequence). Trimming took off 7 bases at V and 3 bases at J, with 15 bases between the two ends.

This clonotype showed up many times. The CDR3, as DNA: TGCGCCAGCAGCCCTCTGGGACAGACCAATTCACCCCTCCACTTT. Translation gives CASSPLGQTNSPLHF. The V call is TRBV5-1, the J call TRBJ1-6, with 7 nucleotides matching TRBD1. The CDR3 consists of 15 residues. Germline CDR1 SGHRS, CDR2 YFSETQ. The trim removed 4 bases at V and 7 bases at J, leaving 8 bases unmatched. The whole variable domain, filled in from reference TRBV5-1 and TRBJ1-6, reads KAGVTQTPRYLIKTRGQQVTLSCSPISGHRSVSWYQQTPGQGLQFLFEYFSETQRNKGNFPGRFSGRQFSNSRSEMNVSTLELGDSALYLCASSPLGQTNSPLHFGNGTRLTVT.

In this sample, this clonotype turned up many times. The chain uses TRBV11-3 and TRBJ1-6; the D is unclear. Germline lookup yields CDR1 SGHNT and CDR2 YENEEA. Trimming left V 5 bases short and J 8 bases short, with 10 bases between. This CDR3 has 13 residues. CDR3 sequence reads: CASSQYEYSPLHF. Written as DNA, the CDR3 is TGTGCCAGCAGCCAGTACGAGTATTCACCCCTCCACTTT.

For the CDR3, the DNA is TGTGCCAGCAGCCAAACGTGGAGTCAGCCCCAGCATTTT. Translation gives CASSQTWSQPQHF. V usage is TRBV3-1 and J usage is TRBJ1-5, with D unresolved. The CDR3 sequence is 13 residues long. In germline, CDR1 is LGHDT, CDR2 YNNKEL (reference sequence). The ends were cut back, 2 bases at V and 6 bases at J, with 8 bases in the middle.

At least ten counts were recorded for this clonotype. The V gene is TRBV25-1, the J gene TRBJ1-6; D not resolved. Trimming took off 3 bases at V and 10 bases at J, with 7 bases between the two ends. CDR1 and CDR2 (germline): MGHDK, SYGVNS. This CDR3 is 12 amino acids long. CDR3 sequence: CASSDPLSPLHF. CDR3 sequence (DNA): TGTGCCAGCAGTGACCCCTTGTCACCCCTCCACTTT.